Following are 28 T cell receptor beta chains from one sample sequenced in a study of early T cells in non-severe SARS-CoV-2 infection. A single record per CDR3 protein comes from TCRdb applying MiXCR to the 5' RACE reads. This sample yields tens of thousands of distinct CDR3 sequences, of which 14% to 15% are seen a single time; around 5.4% belongs to the top ten. The sample taken for sequencing was whole blood. The receptors shown here come from an adult who was a healthcare worker with PCR-confirmed SARS-CoV-2 infection or an uninfected control (not recorded which).

V is TRBV11-3 and J is TRBJ2-1; D gene ambiguous. Germline V gene lookup returns CDR1 SGHNT and CDR2 YENEEA. This CDR3 has 14 residues. V was clipped by 0 bases and J by 0 bases, with 3 bases between them. As DNA, the CDR3 is TGTGCCAGCAGCTTAGACGCCTCCTACAATGAGCAGTTCTTC. Amino acids: CASSLDASYNEQFF.

This clonotype came up a few times. The chain couples TRBV11-2 to TRBJ2-7; TRBD2 matches 10 bases. The trim removed 4 bases at V and 2 bases at J, leaving 5 bases unmatched. The CDR3 covers 15 residues. Per the germline V gene, CDR1 is SGHAT and CDR2 is FQNNGV. This chain's CDR3 is CASSSIAGGTYEQYF. Here the CDR3 DNA reads TGTGCCAGCAGCTCTATAGCGGGAGGTACCTACGAGCAGTACTTC.

This clonotype appeared many times. V and J are TRBV13 and TRBJ2-3, with D tentatively TRBD2 (6 bases). Germline V gene sequence: CDR1 PRHDT, CDR2 FYEKMQ (reference sequence). Trimming took 1 base from V and 5 from J, leaving 13 bases between them. The CDR3 is 15 amino acids. The chain's CDR3 is CASSLAAMGGDTQYF. The CDR3 bases are TGTGCCAGCAGCTTAGCCGCAATGGGGGGAGATACGCAGTATTTT.

This chain links TRBV29-1 with TRBJ1-3, with 7 nucleotides matching TRBD1. Germline V gene data show CDR1 as SQVTM and CDR2 as ANQGSEA. The J segment lost 2 bases and the V segment lost 2 bases, leaving 0 bases of the junction unmatched. This CDR3 has 13 residues. Here the CDR3 DNA reads TGCAGCGTTGAACAGGGGGCTGGAAACACCATATATTTT. Its protein is CSVEQGAGNTIYF.

This clonotype showed up many times. This chain joins TRBV29-1 and TRBJ2-7; D is unclear. Between the trimmed V and J ends, which lost 6 bases and 5 bases, there was a span of 14 bases. The CDR3 consists of 12 residues. Germline values: CDR1 SQVTM, CDR2 ANQGSEA. The CDR3 sequence: CSVAVATHEQYF. The CDR3 DNA sequence: TGCAGCGTGGCGGTTGCTACCCACGAGCAGTACTTC.

The chain links TRBV5-1 to TRBJ1-1; D ambiguous. V was trimmed by 4 bases and J by 1 base, leaving 14 bases between them. The germline CDR1 and CDR2 sequences are SGHRS and YFSETQ. CDR3 size: 15 residues. In nucleotides, the CDR3 is TGCGCCAGCAGCCCGACCGTCGGCTCGAACACTGAAGCTTTCTTT. Its translation: CASSPTVGSNTEAFF.

In this sample, this clonotype turned up a few times. CDR3 coding DNA: TGCAGTGCTACCCAGGGAGGGGGAGTCTCCACTGAAGCTTTCTTT. It yields the protein CSATQGGGVSTEAFF. The rearrangement links TRBV20-1 to TRBJ1-1; tentative D call: TRBD1 (6 bases). Germline assignment: CDR1 DFQATT and CDR2 SNEGSKA (reference sequence). This CDR3 has 15 residues. The V end was cut by 4 bases, the J end by 4 bases, with 19 bases between.

The rearrangement links TRBV19 to TRBJ2-2; maybe TRBD1 (5 bases). The CDR3 totals 14 residues. Deletions cut 4 bases from V and 0 bases from J, with 6 bases between. Germline loops: CDR1 LNHDA, CDR2 SQIVND (reference sequence). The CDR3 is CASSRTPNTGELFF. The CDR3 bases are TGTGCCAGTAGTAGGACACCGAACACCGGGGAGCTGTTTTTT.

In its sample, this clonotype was seen a few times. V usage is TRBV19 and J usage is TRBJ1-5; D remains ambiguous. Germline V gene data show CDR1 as LNHDA and CDR2 as SQIVND (reference sequence). V shed 5 bases and J shed 0 bases, with 11 bases lying between them. The CDR3 contains 15 residues. The CDR3 protein is CASSAPVDSNQPQHF. CDR3 DNA sequence: TGTGCCAGTAGTGCACCGGTAGATAGCAATCAGCCCCAGCATTTT.

The chain recombines TRBV7-9 with TRBJ2-3; possible D gene TRBD2, 5 bases. The germline V and J ends were trimmed by 5 bases and 10 bases, with 13 bases remaining between them. The CDR3 contains 12 residues. Germline assignment: CDR1 SEHNR and CDR2 FQNEAQ (reference sequence). CDR3 coding DNA: TGTGCCAGCAGCCTGGAGGAGCTGCCGCAGTATTTT. This translates into CASSLEELPQYF. Variable domain in full (rest from reference TRBV7-9 and TRBJ2-3): DTGVSQNPRHKITKRGQNVTFRCDPISEHNRLYWYRQTLGQGPEFLTYFQNEAQLEKSRLLSDRFSAERPKGSFSTLEIQRTEQGDSAMYLCASSLEELPQYFGPGTRLTVL.

The chain couples TRBV12-2 to TRBJ2-7. TRBV12-2 represents a pseudogene. The CDR3 contains 13 residues. CDR3 in amino acids: CASLWKVTHEQYF. CDR3 sequence (DNA): TGTGCAAGTTTATGGAAGGTGACCCACGAGCAGTACTTC.

The V gene is TRBV3-2, the J gene TRBJ2-5. TRBV3-2 is described as a pseudogene. This CDR3 has 16 residues. CDR3 region: CASSQGVMCNEETQYF. For the CDR3, the DNA is TGTGCCAGCAGCCAAGGGGTTATGTGCAACGAAGAGACCCAGTACTTC.

The J gene is TRBJ2-7, the V gene TRBV7-9, with 7 bases identical to TRBD2. With 5 bases clipped from V and 0 bases from J, the junction kept 4 bases outside the gene matches. The CDR3 is 14 residues long. Germline V gene sequence: CDR1 SEHNR, CDR2 FQNEAQ (reference sequence). This CDR3 is CASSPLANSYEQYF. CDR3 in DNA: TGTGCCAGCAGCCCACTAGCGAACTCCTACGAGCAGTACTTC.

This clonotype was detected ten times or more. V and J are TRBV28 and TRBJ2-5; 9 positions match TRBD1. The CDR3 runs 13 residues. V lost 3 bases and J lost 6; bases outside the gene matches: 2. Germline CDR1 MDHEN, CDR2 SYDVKM. The CDR3 region is CASSFGQGQTQYF. For the CDR3, the DNA is TGTGCCAGCAGTTTTGGACAGGGGCAGACCCAGTACTTC.

This clonotype was seen at least ten times. This chain links TRBV7-6 with TRBJ2-3; TRBD2 is a possible D gene (6 bases). Germline-derived CDR1 and CDR2 are SGHVS and FNYEAQ. The CDR3 sequence is 19 residues long. V shed 5 bases and J shed 0 bases, with 24 bases lying between them. The CDR3 region has the DNA TGTGCCAGCAGCGGTGACTACCCATGGAGGGGCGCTAGCACAGATACGCAGTATTTT. Translating gives CASSGDYPWRGASTDTQYF. Variable domain in full (rest from reference TRBV7-6 and TRBJ2-3): GAGVSQSPRYKVTKRGQDVALRCDPISGHVSLYWYRQALGQGPEFLTYFNYEAQQDKSGLPNDRFSAERPEGSISTLTIQRTEQRDSAMYRCASSGDYPWRGASTDTQYFGPGTRLTVL.

The table lists this clonotype with many counts. V gene TRBV7-6 combines with J gene TRBJ1-5, with 7 nucleotides matching TRBD1. Unmatched junction bases numbered 7, after V lost 5 bases and J lost 6 bases. The CDR3 totals 14 residues. Germline V gives CDR1 SGHVS, CDR2 FNYEAQ. CDR3 sequence (DNA): TGTGCCAGCAGCGTCACAGGGGTGGGTCAGCCCCAGCATTTT. Translated: CASSVTGVGQPQHF.

The genes are TRBV7-2 and TRBJ1-1; D is perhaps TRBD1 (6 bases). Trimming pared 5 bases from V and 1 base from J, leaving 11 bases between. Germline V lookup: CDR1 SGHTA, CDR2 FQGNSA. This CDR3 is built from 14 residues. CDR3 DNA: TGTGCCAGCAGCCTCCAGGGGTGGAACACTGAAGCTTTCTTT. Translation gives CASSLQGWNTEAFF.

V is TRBV29-1 and J is TRBJ2-7, with TRBD2 as a possible D gene (6 bases). The germline V and J ends were trimmed by 0 bases and 13 bases, with 13 bases remaining between them. Germline CDR1 SQVTM, CDR2 ANQGSEA. The CDR3 sequence is 11 residues long. This CDR3 is CSVEDRGGFYF. The CDR3 DNA is TGCAGCGTTGAAGATCGGGGAGGCTTTTACTTC.

The V call is TRBV7-8, the J call TRBJ2-3; D possibly corresponds to TRBD2 (6 bases). V gave up 3 bases and J gave up 2 bases, with 12 bases separating them. Germline V CDR1 and CDR2: SGHVS, FQNEAQ. The CDR3 has 15 amino acids. CDR3 sequence: CASSLDLAFTDTQYF. The CDR3 DNA reads TGTGCCAGCAGCTTGGACCTAGCGTTCACAGATACGCAGTATTTT.

The table lists this clonotype with a few counts. The genes are TRBV9 and TRBJ2-2; a weak D match, TRBD2 (5 bases). V lost 4 bases and J lost 3, with 10 bases in between. CDR1 and CDR2 (germline): SGDLS, YYNGEE. This CDR3 is 14 amino acids long. This CDR3 is CASSLTGDTGELFF. The CDR3 bases are TGTGCCAGCAGCCTTACCGGGGACACCGGGGAGCTGTTTTTT.

The chain has TRBV7-8 and TRBJ1-2; D is unclear. Germline V gives CDR1 SGHVS, CDR2 FQNEAQ. The CDR3 contains 13 residues. Trimming shortened V by 5 bases and J by 4 bases, and 11 bases separated the two germline ends. CDR3 protein: CASSPPTFYGYTF. The CDR3 DNA sequence: TGTGCCAGCAGCCCTCCGACCTTCTATGGCTACACCTTC.

This chain uses TRBV7-3 with TRBJ2-1; 8 nucleotides match TRBD2. Germline CDR1 SGHTA, CDR2 FQGTGA. V lost 2 bases and J lost 4; bases outside the gene matches: 22. This CDR3 comprises 21 residues. DNA of the CDR3: TGTGCCAGCAGCTTAGCACAGGGTAGTAGCGGGAAAAGAACCATTTACAATGAGCAGTTCTTC. Amino acids: CASSLAQGSSGKRTIYNEQFF. Full variable domain (rest looked up from reference TRBV7-3 and TRBJ2-1): GAGVSQTPSNKVTEKGKYVELRCDPISGHTALYWYRQSLGQGPEFLIYFQGTGAADDSGLPNDRFFAVRPEGSVSTLKIQRTERGDSAVYLCASSLAQGSSGKRTIYNEQFFGPGTRLTVL.

The chain joins TRBV7-9 to TRBJ1-2, with TRBD1 matching 9 bases. V was pared by 0 bases and J by 4 bases, with 3 bases of the junction left unmatched. This CDR3 is built from 15 residues. Germline V gene lookup returns CDR1 SEHNR and CDR2 FQNEAQ (reference sequence). CDR3 nucleotide sequence: TGTGCCAGCAGCTTAGCGCTGGACAGGGGCTATGGCTACACCTTC. Translating gives CASSLALDRGYGYTF.

The genes are TRBV9 and TRBJ1-1, with TRBD1 as a possible D gene (6 bases). CDR1 SGDLS and CDR2 YYNGEE come from the germline V gene. V lost 4 bases to trimming and J lost 3 bases, with 13 bases between them. The CDR3 has 14 amino acids. The CDR3 reads CASSMGTTDTEAFF. In DNA, the CDR3 is TGTGCCAGCAGCATGGGGACAACGGACACTGAAGCTTTCTTT.

This clonotype was detected a few times. This chain joins TRBV11-2 and TRBJ2-3; D is ambiguous. CDR3 length: 14 residues. Deletions cut 2 bases from V and 4 bases from J, with 10 bases between. The V gene's germline CDR1 is SGHAT and CDR2 FQNNGV. Here the CDR3 reads CASSLMVLADTQYF. CDR3 coding DNA: TGTGCCAGCAGCTTAATGGTGCTGGCAGATACGCAGTATTTT.

Ten or more counts support this clonotype. The chain carries TRBV18 and TRBJ1-2; unclear D gene. V was cut by 3 bases and J by 2 bases, with 10 bases left in between. The CDR3 contains 14 residues. CDR1 is KGHSH and CDR2 is LQKENI in the germline V gene. CDR3 bases: TGTGCCAGCTCACCCCCGGGAGGGAACTATGGCTACACCTTC. This sequence encodes CASSPPGGNYGYTF.

This clonotype has a handful of counts. The chain uses TRBV29-1 and TRBJ2-7; 7 bases match TRBD1. V trimming: 6 bases; J trimming: 5 bases; junction bases outside the gene matches: 13. CDR3 length: 14 residues. Germline values: CDR1 SQVTM, CDR2 ANQGSEA. The CDR3 sequence is CSVGIDRAPDEQYF. The CDR3 coding sequence is TGCAGCGTGGGGATAGACAGGGCCCCCGACGAGCAGTACTTC.

This clonotype has a handful of counts. V is TRBV5-4 and J is TRBJ1-2; D is perhaps TRBD1 (6 bases). This CDR3 has 15 amino acids. Between the trimmed V and J ends, which lost 4 bases and 7 bases, there was a span of 20 bases. CDR1 is SGHNT and CDR2 is YYREEE in the germline V gene (reference sequence). Written as DNA, the CDR3 is TGTGCCAGCAGCCTTTTTGACAGGCCGCGGTCTGGCTACACCTTC. It specifies CASSLFDRPRSGYTF. The variable domain in full, with the rest retrieved from reference TRBV5-4 and TRBJ1-2, is ETGVTQSPTHLIKTRGQQVTLRCSSQSGHNTVSWYQQALGQGPQFIFQYYREEENGRGNFPPRFSGLQFPNYSSELNVNALELDDSALYLCASSLFDRPRSGYTFGSGTRLTVV.